This T cell receptor (beta chain) is from a study of identical twins. TCRdb reprocessed the 5' RACE reads with MiXCR, giving one entry per CDR3 protein. The sample shows approximately 240,000 distinct CDR3 sequences, over 12% of them seen only once. This clonotype was counted many times. Deletions cut 3 bases from V and 7 bases from J, with 6 bases between. This CDR3 spans 12 amino acids. Sequenced material: memory (CD45RO+) T cells sorted from blood. This sequence was found in a woman under 30 in good health. The chain has TRBV12-3 or TRBV12-4 and TRBJ2-2; D unresolved. CDR3 DNA: TGTGCCAGCAGTTTGTCGGTCGGGGAGCTGTTTTTT. Translation gives CASSLSVGELFF.